This section outlines one T cell receptor beta chain sequence together with its context. The CDR3 covers 20 residues. CDR1 is LGHNA, CDR2 YSLEER, per germline. V lost 1 base and J lost 0, with 22 bases in between. The data were taken from a study of technical replicates of blood from a few donors. The data were produced by immunoSEQ multiplex PCR, yet TCRdb's version contains in-frame clones alone and is incomplete. The table has about 82,000 clones, around 94% seen once; the top ten hold roughly 0.4%. The J gene is TRBJ2-1, the V gene TRBV4-3; the D gene is possibly TRBD2 (6 bases). The source of this sequence is a human donor in good health. The source material was T cells isolated from PBMCs. The CDR3 DNA is TGCGCCAGCAGCCAAGTGTGGATAGCGGAGTATCTGAGCTCCTACAATGAGCAGTTCTTC. This codes for CASSQVWIAEYLSSYNEQFF.